This TCR beta chain originates from a study of blood T cell repertoires in COVID-19. This CDR3 has 19 amino acids. Trimming cost V 4 bases and J 0 bases; bases outside gene matches: 12. The germline V gene encodes CDR1 SGHRS and CDR2 YFSETQ. Using immunoSEQ multiplex PCR, the repertoire was profiled, and TCRdb retains in-frame clones only, with some absent. Seen here are roughly 240,000 clones, less than 85% observed once, and the top ten hold less than 6%. The receptor was isolated from a man between 60 and 75 years old who had recovered from COVID-19. Specimen: peripheral blood. This sequence joins TRBV5-1 and TRBJ2-6; TRBD1 matches at 8 bases. CDR3 sequence (DNA): TGCGCCAGCAGCATCCTAGGACAGGGCGGAAACTCTGGGGCCAACGTCCTGACTTTC. Translating gives CASSILGQGGNSGANVLTF.